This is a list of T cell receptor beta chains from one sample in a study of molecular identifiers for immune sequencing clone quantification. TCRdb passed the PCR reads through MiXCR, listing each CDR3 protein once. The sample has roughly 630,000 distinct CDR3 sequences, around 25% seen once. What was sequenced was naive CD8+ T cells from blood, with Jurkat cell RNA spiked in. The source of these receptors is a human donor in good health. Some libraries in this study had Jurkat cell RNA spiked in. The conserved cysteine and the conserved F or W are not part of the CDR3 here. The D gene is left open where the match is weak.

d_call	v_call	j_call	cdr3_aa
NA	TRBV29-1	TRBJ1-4	SVLDTPATNEKLL
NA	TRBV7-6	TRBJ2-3	ASSPTTGETDTQY
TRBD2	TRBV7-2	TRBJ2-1	ASSSGLAVYNEQF
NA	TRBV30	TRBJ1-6	AWSGGVSSYNSPLH
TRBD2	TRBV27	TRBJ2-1	ASSPSRLATYNEQF
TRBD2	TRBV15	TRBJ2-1	ATSRDLTSSPYNEQF
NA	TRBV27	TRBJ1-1	ASSLSWGGEAF
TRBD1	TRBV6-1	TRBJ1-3	ASKTGTDGNTIY
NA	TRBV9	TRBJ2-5	ASNVGDSSGVETQY
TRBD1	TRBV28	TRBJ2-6	ASSFVGQGTSGANVLT
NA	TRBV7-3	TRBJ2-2	ASSLRSGWSLDTGELF
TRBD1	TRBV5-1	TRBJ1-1	ASSLPSTGRNTEAF
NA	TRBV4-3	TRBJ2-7	ASSQDGTIPYEQY
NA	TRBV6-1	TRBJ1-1	ASSDWAFSF
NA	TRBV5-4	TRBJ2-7	ASSLDVSGYEQY
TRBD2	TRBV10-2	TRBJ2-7	ASSEYPPGHREGEQY
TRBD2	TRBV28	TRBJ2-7	ASSFSGRWAYEQY
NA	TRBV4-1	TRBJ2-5	ASSQTQAGYAETQY
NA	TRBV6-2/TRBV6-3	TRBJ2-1	ASSRWEGANPNSEQF
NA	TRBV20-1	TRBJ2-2	SARDSDTGELF
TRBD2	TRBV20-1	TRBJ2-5	SAMTSGGEAY
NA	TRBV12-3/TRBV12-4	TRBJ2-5	ASSPTGTLETQY
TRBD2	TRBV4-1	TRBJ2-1	ASSQRGLAGAH
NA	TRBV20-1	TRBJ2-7	SAPSGPIYEQY
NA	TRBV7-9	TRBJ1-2	ASSLVSQGPYGYT
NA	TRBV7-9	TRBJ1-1	ASSLGWGPDTEAF
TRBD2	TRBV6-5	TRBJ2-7	ASSLWRGGLHGQY
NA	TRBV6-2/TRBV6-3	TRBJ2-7	ASSYHVGDAYEQY
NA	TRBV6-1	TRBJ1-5	ASSRRAGWKPQH
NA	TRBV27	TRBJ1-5	ASSLFGTRYSNQPQH
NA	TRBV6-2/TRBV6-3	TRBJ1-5	ASRPGVYNQPQH
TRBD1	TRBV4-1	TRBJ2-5	ASSQSTGPDETQY
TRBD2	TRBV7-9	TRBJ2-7	ASSLSASGSWYEQY
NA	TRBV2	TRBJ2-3	ASSDEGFRTDTQY
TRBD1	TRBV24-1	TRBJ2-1	ATSQGAGEQF
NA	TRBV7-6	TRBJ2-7	ASSPEGRPYEQH
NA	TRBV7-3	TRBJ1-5	ASSSEQGFNQPQH
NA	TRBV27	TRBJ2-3	ASSPRTVIRGTDTQY
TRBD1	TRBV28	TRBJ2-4	ASGQGARDKNIQY
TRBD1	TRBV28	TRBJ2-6	ASSKTGGGSGANVLT
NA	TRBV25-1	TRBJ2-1	ASSVLGIDPF
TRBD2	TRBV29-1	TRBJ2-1	SVESGIHNEQF
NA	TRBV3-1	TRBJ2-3	ASSQRDTDTQY
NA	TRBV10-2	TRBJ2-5	ATDAGTQETQY
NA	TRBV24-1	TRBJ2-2	ATSDLYRTGELF
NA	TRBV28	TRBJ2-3	ASSSGDRTDTQY